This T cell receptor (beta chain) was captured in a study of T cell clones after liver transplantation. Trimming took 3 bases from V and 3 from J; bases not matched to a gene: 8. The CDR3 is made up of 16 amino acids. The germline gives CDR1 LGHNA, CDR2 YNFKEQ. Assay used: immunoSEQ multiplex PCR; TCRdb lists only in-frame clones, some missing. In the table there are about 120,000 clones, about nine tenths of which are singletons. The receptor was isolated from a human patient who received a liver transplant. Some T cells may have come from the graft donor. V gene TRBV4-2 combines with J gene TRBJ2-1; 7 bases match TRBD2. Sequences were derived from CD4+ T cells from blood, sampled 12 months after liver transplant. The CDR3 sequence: CASSQPGGSIYNEQFF. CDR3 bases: TGTGCCAGCAGCCAGCCGGGCGGGAGTATCTACAATGAGCAGTTCTTC.